These T cell receptor beta chains were read from a single sample in a study of T cell responses to AZD1222 COVID-19 vaccine. Data came from immunoSEQ multiplex PCR; TCRdb stores just in-frame clones and leaves some out. The profile covers 84,000 or so clones, with 80% to 90% appearing a single time and about 15% taken by the ten largest. The specimen was peripheral blood, collected on day 0 of AZD1222 vaccination. The receptors originated from an adult in good health. The CDR3 runs from the conserved cysteine through the conserved F or W. A D gene is named only where the DNA matches it firmly. The size field is filled for only some rows; it gives once, few, many or a size class.

size: NA
D: NA
J: TRBJ2-1
V: TRBV29-1
CDR3: CSVKAGQNNEQFF
DNA: TGCAGCGTTAAAGCCGGACAGAACAATGAGCAGTTCTTC

size: NA
D: NA
J: TRBJ1-6
V: TRBV2
CDR3: CASSESFNSPLHF
DNA: TGTGCCAGCAGTGAATCCTTTAATTCACCCCTCCACTTT

size: NA
D: NA
J: TRBJ2-1
V: TRBV19
CDR3: CASRGASEQFF
DNA: TGTGCCAGTAGGGGGGCCAGTGAGCAGTTCTTC

size: NA
D: TRBD1
J: TRBJ2-4
V: TRBV28
CDR3: CASRSALGQIKNIQYF
DNA: TGTGCCAGCAGATCGGCCCTGGGACAGATCAAAAACATTCAGTACTTC

size: NA
D: NA
J: TRBJ1-5
V: TRBV2
CDR3: CASSEALAGGQPQHF
DNA: TGTGCCAGCAGTGAAGCGCTTGCAGGAGGTCAGCCCCAGCATTTT

size: NA
D: TRBD1
J: TRBJ2-1
V: TRBV14
CDR3: CASSQGPGQGIHEQFF
DNA: TGTGCCAGCAGCCAAGGGCCGGGACAGGGCATCCATGAGCAGTTCTTC

size: once
D: NA
J: TRBJ2-5
V: TRBV7-9
CDR3: CASSSGWETQYF
DNA: TGTGCCAGCAGTTCAGGTTGGGAGACCCAGTACTTC

size: NA
D: NA
J: TRBJ1-1
V: TRBV10-1
CDR3: CASKNWDTEAFF
DNA: TGCGCCAGCAAGAACTGGGACACTGAAGCTTTCTTT

size: few
D: TRBD1
J: TRBJ1-2
V: TRBV14
CDR3: CASSRIGTELNYGYTF
DNA: TGTGCCAGCAGTCGGATCGGGACAGAGTTAAACTATGGCTACACCTTC

size: NA
D: NA
J: TRBJ1-3
V: TRBV18
CDR3: CASSPGSSGNTIYF
DNA: TGTGCCAGCTCACCGGGGAGCTCTGGAAACACCATATATTTT

size: NA
D: NA
J: TRBJ2-7
V: TRBV10-3
CDR3: CAIKTANYEQYF
DNA: TGTGCCATCAAGACGGCCAACTACGAGCAGTACTTC

size: few
D: NA
J: TRBJ1-2
V: TRBV3-1/TRBV3-2
CDR3: CASSQDRLYGYTF
DNA: TGTGCCAGCAGCCAAGATCGGCTCTATGGCTACACCTTC

size: NA
D: TRBD1
J: TRBJ2-4
V: TRBV7-8
CDR3: CASSFPTTGGNIQYF
DNA: TGTGCCAGCAGCTTCCCTACGACAGGGGGAAACATTCAGTACTTC

size: NA
D: NA
J: TRBJ1-3
V: TRBV2
CDR3: CASSELGSGNTIYF
DNA: TGTGCCAGCAGTGAATTGGGTTCTGGAAACACCATATATTTT

size: NA
D: TRBD1
J: TRBJ2-1
V: TRBV19
CDR3: CASSMGTAGSYNEQFF
DNA: TGTGCCAGTAGTATGGGGACAGCCGGCTCCTACAATGAGCAGTTCTTC

size: NA
D: NA
J: TRBJ1-6
V: TRBV5-4
CDR3: CASSEGDSPLHF
DNA: TGTGCCAGCAGCGAGGGAGACTCACCCCTCCACTTT

size: NA
D: NA
J: TRBJ2-3
V: TRBV25-1
CDR3: CASSESASDTQYF
DNA: TGTGCCAGCAGTGAATCGGCCTCAGATACGCAGTATTTT

size: NA
D: NA
J: TRBJ2-1
V: TRBV2
CDR3: CASSESLYEQFF
DNA: TGTGCCAGCAGTGAATCACTGTATGAGCAGTTCTTC

size: few
D: NA
J: TRBJ1-2
V: TRBV6-5
CDR3: CASRRESKGGYTF
DNA: TGTGCCAGCAGGCGGGAGTCGAAAGGGGGCTACACCTTC

size: NA
D: NA
J: TRBJ2-1
V: TRBV7-9
CDR3: CASSLVRSSYNEQFF
DNA: TGTGCCAGCAGCTTAGTCAGAAGCTCCTACAATGAGCAGTTCTTC

size: NA
D: NA
J: TRBJ1-5
V: TRBV5-5
CDR3: CASSPGPSNQPQHF
DNA: TGTGCCAGCAGCCCGGGACCGAGCAATCAGCCCCAGCATTTT

size: NA
D: TRBD2
J: TRBJ2-3
V: TRBV9
CDR3: CASSVGGLAGAVDTQYF
DNA: TGTGCCAGCAGCGTAGGTGGGCTAGCGGGAGCAGTAGATACGCAGTATTTT

size: NA
D: NA
J: TRBJ2-1
V: TRBV10-3
CDR3: CAIRGDLYNEQFF
DNA: TGTGCCATCAGGGGAGATCTTTACAATGAGCAGTTCTTC

size: NA
D: TRBD2
J: TRBJ2-1
V: TRBV6-4
CDR3: CASGTSGSSYNEQFF
DNA: TGTGCCAGTGGGACTAGCGGGAGCTCCTACAATGAGCAGTTCTTC

size: NA
D: NA
J: TRBJ2-2
V: TRBV6-1
CDR3: CASSENRNTGELFF
DNA: TGTGCCAGCAGTGAAAACAGAAACACCGGGGAGCTGTTTTTT

size: NA
D: TRBD1
J: TRBJ1-1
V: TRBV28
CDR3: CASSLRQGWGTEAFF
DNA: TGTGCCAGCAGTTTACGACAGGGGTGGGGCACTGAAGCTTTCTTT

size: NA
D: TRBD1
J: TRBJ2-6
V: TRBV7-8
CDR3: CASSRVSRGPSHSGANVLTF
DNA: TGTGCCAGCAGCCGAGTCAGCAGGGGGCCCTCACACTCTGGGGCCAACGTCCTGACTTTC

size: NA
D: NA
J: TRBJ2-1
V: TRBV3-1/TRBV3-2
CDR3: CASSQHSGYNEQFF
DNA: TGTGCCAGCAGCCAACACAGCGGGTACAATGAGCAGTTCTTC

size: NA
D: NA
J: TRBJ2-5
V: TRBV9
CDR3: CASSVAGRGQQETQYF
DNA: TGTGCCAGCAGCGTAGCTGGCAGGGGACAACAAGAGACCCAGTACTTC

size: NA
D: NA
J: TRBJ1-3
V: TRBV5-5
CDR3: CASSSPGQFSGNTIYF
DNA: TGTGCCAGCAGCTCGCCGGGACAATTCAGCGGAAACACCATATATTTT

size: NA
D: NA
J: TRBJ2-1
V: TRBV7-6
CDR3: CASSLGTAGSYNEQFF
DNA: TGTGCCAGCAGCTTAGGGACCGCGGGGTCCTACAATGAGCAGTTCTTC

size: once
D: TRBD1
J: TRBJ1-5
V: TRBV2
CDR3: CASRTGGNRPQHF
DNA: TGTGCCAGCCGGACAGGGGGAAATCGGCCCCAGCATTTT

size: NA
D: TRBD1
J: TRBJ1-3
V: TRBV7-2
CDR3: CASSTRTGGGNTIYF
DNA: TGTGCCAGCAGCACCCGGACAGGAGGGGGAAACACCATATATTTT

size: NA
D: NA
J: TRBJ1-5
V: TRBV27
CDR3: CASSFGGSNQPQHF
DNA: TGTGCCAGCAGTTTTGGTGGGAGCAATCAGCCCCAGCATTTT

size: NA
D: TRBD1
J: TRBJ1-3
V: TRBV12-5
CDR3: CASGQGQGGPFSGNTIYF
DNA: TGTGCTAGTGGTCAGGGACAGGGGGGTCCCTTCTCTGGAAACACCATATATTTT

size: NA
D: NA
J: TRBJ1-2
V: TRBV21-1
CDR3: CASSKVSPYYGYTF
DNA: TGTGCCAGCAGCAAAGTGTCGCCCTACTATGGCTACACCTTC

size: NA
D: TRBD1
J: TRBJ2-4
V: TRBV28
CDR3: CASSLLGTGISKNIQYF
DNA: TGTGCCAGCAGTCTACTTGGGACAGGGATAAGCAAAAACATTCAGTACTTC

size: NA
D: NA
J: TRBJ2-5
V: TRBV4-1
CDR3: CASSPRAQETQYF
DNA: TGCGCCAGCAGCCCCCGGGCCCAAGAGACCCAGTACTTC

size: NA
D: NA
J: TRBJ2-6
V: TRBV18
CDR3: CASSPTRGGANVLTF
DNA: TGTGCCAGCTCACCTACCCGTGGTGGGGCCAACGTCCTGACTTTC

size: NA
D: NA
J: TRBJ1-2
V: TRBV7-8
CDR3: CASSSWGEHGYTF
DNA: TGTGCCAGCAGCTCCTGGGGGGAACATGGCTACACCTTC

size: NA
D: NA
J: TRBJ1-5
V: TRBV6-1
CDR3: CASSEDGAGGQPQHF
DNA: TGTGCCAGCAGTGAAGATGGCGCGGGGGGTCAGCCCCAGCATTTT

size: NA
D: TRBD2
J: TRBJ2-3
V: TRBV18
CDR3: CASSPRGGYSSTDTQYF
DNA: TGTGCCAGCTCACCCCGGGGGGGGTACTCTAGCACAGATACGCAGTATTTT

size: NA
D: NA
J: TRBJ1-4
V: TRBV28
CDR3: CASRSNEKLFF
DNA: TGTGCCAGCAGGTCTAATGAAAAACTGTTTTTT

size: NA
D: NA
J: TRBJ1-3
V: TRBV11-2
CDR3: CASSLGYFTAGNTIYF
DNA: TGTGCCAGCAGCTTAGGGTACTTTACAGCTGGAAACACCATATATTTT

size: NA
D: NA
J: TRBJ1-3
V: TRBV2
CDR3: CASRAYGNTIYF
DNA: TGTGCCAGCCGAGCGTATGGGAACACCATATATTTT

size: NA
D: TRBD1
J: TRBJ2-1
V: TRBV29-1
CDR3: CSDLRQGSSYNEQFF
DNA: TGCAGCGATCTAAGACAGGGGAGCTCCTACAATGAGCAGTTCTTC

size: NA
D: NA
J: TRBJ1-2
V: TRBV5-4
CDR3: CASSLSRQVYGYTF
DNA: TGTGCCAGCAGCTTAAGCCGGCAAGTCTATGGCTACACCTTC

size: NA
D: NA
J: TRBJ1-1
V: TRBV19
CDR3: CASRRGGGTEAFF
DNA: TGTGCCAGTAGGAGGGGGGGAGGCACTGAAGCTTTCTTT

size: NA
D: NA
J: TRBJ1-5
V: TRBV2
CDR3: CASRDRDWSPQHF
DNA: TGTGCCAGCAGGGACCGGGATTGGTCGCCCCAGCATTTT

size: NA
D: TRBD1
J: TRBJ1-2
V: TRBV18
CDR3: CASSPNRGLYYGYTF
DNA: TGTGCCAGCTCACCAAATAGGGGGCTATACTATGGCTACACCTTC

size: NA
D: TRBD2
J: TRBJ2-3
V: TRBV7-2
CDR3: CASSLLSGRHGWGTDTQYF
DNA: TGTGCCAGCAGCTTACTTAGCGGGAGGCATGGTTGGGGCACAGATACGCAGTATTTT

size: NA
D: TRBD1
J: TRBJ1-5
V: TRBV2
CDR3: CASSGGTVLGQPQHF
DNA: TGTGCCAGCAGCGGGGGGACAGTATTAGGCCAGCCCCAGCATTTT

size: NA
D: NA
J: TRBJ1-1
V: TRBV25-1
CDR3: CASSEEGTTMNTEAFF
DNA: TGTGCCAGCAGTGAAGAGGGAACTACCATGAACACTGAAGCTTTCTTT

size: once
D: NA
J: TRBJ2-3
V: TRBV5-6
CDR3: CASSRSKGKTSTDTQYF
DNA: TGTGCCAGCAGCCGATCGAAGGGAAAAACTAGCACAGATACGCAGTATTTT

size: NA
D: NA
J: TRBJ2-5
V: TRBV25-1
CDR3: CASMARGGSETQYF
DNA: TGTGCCAGCATGGCGAGAGGGGGATCGGAGACCCAGTACTTC

size: few
D: TRBD1
J: TRBJ1-1
V: TRBV29-1
CDR3: CSVLGQGTGIWNTEAFF
DNA: TGCAGCGTTCTAGGACAGGGTACCGGTATCTGGAACACTGAAGCTTTCTTT

size: NA
D: NA
J: TRBJ2-7
V: TRBV2
CDR3: CASSATSYEQYF
DNA: TGTGCCAGCAGCGCGACTAGCTACGAGCAGTACTTC

size: NA
D: NA
J: TRBJ2-3
V: TRBV5-6
CDR3: CASSSDPQWGRGDTQYF
DNA: TGTGCCAGCAGTTCAGATCCTCAGTGGGGGCGAGGAGATACGCAGTATTTT

size: NA
D: TRBD1
J: TRBJ2-1
V: TRBV11-2
CDR3: CASSTPPGQGHNEQFF
DNA: TGTGCCAGCAGCACACCCCCGGGACAGGGTCACAATGAGCAGTTCTTC